The entry below describes one T cell receptor (beta chain). This entry belongs to a study of blood T cell repertoires in COVID-19. As for the study in general: Samples representing acute and convalescent COVID-19 were sourced from the United States, Italy and Spain. PBMCs, B-cell-depleted T cells, or T cells provided the cDNA or gDNA that made up the material.

Trimming took off 7 bases at V and 1 base at J, with 16 bases between the two ends. The CDR3 is 15 amino acids. Germline CDR1 and CDR2: SGHTA and FQGNSA. In the source study's methods: The assay estimated nucleated cells by amplifying reference gene primers. Here immunoSEQ multiplex PCR was the method, and the copy in TCRdb shows in-frame clones only, minus some. V and J calls plus clone size are reproduced from that table; the DNA served to infer D and trimming. The profile covers approximately 440,000 clones, with about 91% appearing a single time and over 9.5% taken by the ten largest. Patients from Seattle were sampled longitudinally, starting during active infection.

The chain carries TRBV7-2 and TRBJ1-1; possible D gene TRBD1, 5 bases. What was sequenced was peripheral blood. This TCR was recovered from a woman in her forties or fifties with COVID-19, enrolled during active disease. CDR3 loop: CASTRGRVRNTEAFF. The DNA for the CDR3 is TGTGCCAGCACGCGGGGGAGGGTGCGGAACACTGAAGCTTTCTTT.